This section outlines one T cell receptor beta chain sequence together with its context. These data are taken from a study of blood T cell repertoires in COVID-19. Study-level background: Samples of COVID-19 (acute and convalescent) were obtained from the United States, Italy and Spain. In each case, the material was cDNA or gDNA derived from T cells, B-cell-depleted T cells, or PBMCs.

Original processing notes: Scientists estimated how many nucleated cells there were by amplifying reference gene primers. TCRdb's table, derived via immunoSEQ multiplex PCR, lists solely in-frame clones and lacks some. V, J and clone size derive from that table, while D and trimming were established from the DNA sequence. The top ten hold 4% to 4.5% of the sample, which has around 110,000 clones, around 83% seen once. Specimen: peripheral blood. The receptor was isolated from a man in his 70s with acute or convalescent COVID-19.

The DNA for the CDR3 is TGTGCCAGCTGTGAGCGGGGGCATACAGAGACCCAGTACTTC. Amino acid sequence: CASCERGHTETQYF. The genes are TRBV3-1 (or the pseudogene TRBV3-2) and TRBJ2-5, with 8 bases fitting TRBD2. This CDR3 has 14 amino acids. Trimming removed 8 bases from V and 4 bases from J; junction bases left unmatched: 9. CDR1 and CDR2 (germline): LGHDT, YNNKEL (reference sequence).